This is a list of T cell receptor beta chains from one sample in a study of siplizumab effects on memory and regulatory T cells. Method: immunoSEQ multiplex PCR; TCRdb's copy keeps in-frame clones and lacks some. The sample carries approximately 70,000 clones, about 90% recorded once. Material: CD8+ T cells sorted from blood. The receptors here all came from a human donor in good health. CDR3s leave out the opening cysteine and the closing phenylalanine or tryptophan.

length	V	J	CDR3
14	TRBV21-1	TRBJ2-3	ASSKRTSGGTDTQY
12	TRBV7-2	TRBJ1-1	ASSLVSGNTEAF
12	TRBV10-3	TRBJ1-2	AISETASLYGYT
10	TRBV11-3	TRBJ2-7	ASSLDRGEQY
15	TRBV4-2	TRBJ2-4	ASSQGSGGAVKNIQY
12	TRBV6-1	TRBJ2-7	ASRGTSGGREQY
13	TRBV4-1	TRBJ1-2	ASSQRSDTNYGYT
11	TRBV6-5	TRBJ2-7	ASSYTGSYEQY
12	TRBV11-1	TRBJ1-1	ASSHRDRDTEAF
13	TRBV27	TRBJ1-6	ASSFRQGTNSPLH
13	TRBV13	NA	ASSLLGDRSYEQY
12	TRBV10-2	TRBJ2-7	ASSWTASSYEQY
12	TRBV6-5	TRBJ1-1	ASTPDRGYTEAF
12	TRBV29-1	TRBJ2-3	SLTGGQEGDTQY
12	TRBV27	TRBJ2-3	ASSLYRETDTQY
11	TRBV29-1	TRBJ1-1	SVGGGVRWATF
13	TRBV25-1	TRBJ1-5	ANPGGVLSNQPQH
11	TRBV6-6	TRBJ2-7	ASSSAGGYEQY